This T cell receptor beta chain was profiled in a study of CD8+ T cells in alopecia areata. RNA extraction was followed by reverse transcription into cDNA, which acted as the sequencing template. The repertoire was sequenced with immunoSEQ multiplex PCR; TCRdb's copy has only in-frame clones and lacks some. The data hold 220,000 or so clones, with roughly 57% observed a single time. The study team obtained lesional scalp punch biopsies and peripheral blood from alopecia areata patients. The CDR3 contains 15 residues. Germline V gives CDR1 SNHLY, CDR2 FYNNEI. Trimming cost V 6 bases and J 0 bases; bases outside gene matches: 8. This clone was recorded many times.

The receptor comes from a human donor with alopecia areata. The gene calls are TRBV2 and TRBJ2-7; 7 bases fit TRBD1. The source was CD4+ T cells sorted from blood, collected at week 0. The CDR3 reads CASSGRQGSSYEQYF. The CDR3 region has the DNA TGTGCCAGCAGCGGGCGACAGGGAAGCTCCTACGAGCAGTACTTC.